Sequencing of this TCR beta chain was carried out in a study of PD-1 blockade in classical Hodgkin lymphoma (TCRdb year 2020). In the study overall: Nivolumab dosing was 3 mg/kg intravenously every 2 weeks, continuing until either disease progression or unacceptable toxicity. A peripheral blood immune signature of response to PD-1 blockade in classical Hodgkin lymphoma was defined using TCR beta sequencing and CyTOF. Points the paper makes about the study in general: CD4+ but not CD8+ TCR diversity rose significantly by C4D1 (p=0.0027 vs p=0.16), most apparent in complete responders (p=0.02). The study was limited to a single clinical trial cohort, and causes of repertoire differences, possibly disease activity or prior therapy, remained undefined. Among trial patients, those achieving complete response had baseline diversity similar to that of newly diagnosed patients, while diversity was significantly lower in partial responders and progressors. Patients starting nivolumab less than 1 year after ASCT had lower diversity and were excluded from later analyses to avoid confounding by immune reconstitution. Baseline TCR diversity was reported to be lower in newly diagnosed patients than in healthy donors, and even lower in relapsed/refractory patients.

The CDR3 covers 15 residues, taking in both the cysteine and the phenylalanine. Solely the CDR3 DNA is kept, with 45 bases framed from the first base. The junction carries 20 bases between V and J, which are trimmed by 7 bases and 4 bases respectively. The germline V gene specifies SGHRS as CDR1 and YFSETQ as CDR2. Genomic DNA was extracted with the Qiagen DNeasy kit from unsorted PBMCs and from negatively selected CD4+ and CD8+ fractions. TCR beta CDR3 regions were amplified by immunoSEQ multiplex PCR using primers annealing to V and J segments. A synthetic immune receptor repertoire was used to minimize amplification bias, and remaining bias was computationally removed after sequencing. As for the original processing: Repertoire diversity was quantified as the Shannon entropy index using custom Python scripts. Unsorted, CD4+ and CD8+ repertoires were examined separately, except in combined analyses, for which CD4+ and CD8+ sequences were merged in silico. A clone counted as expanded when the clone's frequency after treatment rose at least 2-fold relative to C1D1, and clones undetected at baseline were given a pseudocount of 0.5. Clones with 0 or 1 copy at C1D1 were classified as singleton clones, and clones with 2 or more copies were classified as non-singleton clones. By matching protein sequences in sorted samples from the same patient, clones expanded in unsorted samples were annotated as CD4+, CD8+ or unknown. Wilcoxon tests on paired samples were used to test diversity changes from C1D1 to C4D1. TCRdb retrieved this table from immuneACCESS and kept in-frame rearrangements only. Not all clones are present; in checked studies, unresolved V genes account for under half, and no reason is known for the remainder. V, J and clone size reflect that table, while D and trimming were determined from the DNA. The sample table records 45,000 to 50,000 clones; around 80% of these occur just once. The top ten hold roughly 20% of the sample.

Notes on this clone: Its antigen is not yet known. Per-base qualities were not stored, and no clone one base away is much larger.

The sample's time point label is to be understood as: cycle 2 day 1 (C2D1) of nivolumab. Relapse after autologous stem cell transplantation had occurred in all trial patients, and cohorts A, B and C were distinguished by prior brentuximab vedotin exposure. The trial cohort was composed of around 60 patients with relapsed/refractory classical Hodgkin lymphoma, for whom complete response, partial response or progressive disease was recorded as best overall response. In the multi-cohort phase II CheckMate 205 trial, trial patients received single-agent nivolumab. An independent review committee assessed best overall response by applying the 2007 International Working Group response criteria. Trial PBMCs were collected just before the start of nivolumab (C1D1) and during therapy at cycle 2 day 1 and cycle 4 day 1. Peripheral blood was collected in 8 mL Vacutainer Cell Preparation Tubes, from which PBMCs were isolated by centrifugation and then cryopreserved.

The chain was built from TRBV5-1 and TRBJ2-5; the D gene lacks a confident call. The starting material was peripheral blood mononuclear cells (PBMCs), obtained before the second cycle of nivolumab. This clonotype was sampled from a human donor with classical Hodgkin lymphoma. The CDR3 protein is CASQSGSQVIETQYF. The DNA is TGCGCCAGCCAATCCGGGTCCCAGGTCATAGAGACCCAGTACTTC.